This T cell receptor (beta chain) was recovered during a study of blood T cell repertoires in COVID-19. In the study overall: Acute and convalescent COVID-19 samples came from the United States, Italy and Spain.

Per the authors' pipeline: Amplifying reference gene primers gave estimates of nucleated cell counts. Sequencing used immunoSEQ multiplex PCR; TCRdb keeps in-frame clones, though not all of them. Clone size and the V and J calls come from that table; the DNA yielded D and trimming. The sample lists around 100,000 clones, over 70% occurring once. This CDR3 has 14 residues. The germline CDR1 and CDR2 sequences are MDHEN and SYDVKM. V was cut by 8 bases and J by 4 bases, with 18 bases left in between. V usage is TRBV28 and J usage is TRBJ2-7; D possibly corresponds to TRBD2 (6 bases). Sequenced material: peripheral blood. The receptor was isolated from a woman in her sixties or seventies with acute or convalescent COVID-19. The DNA for the CDR3 is TGTGCCAGCTTAACACAGGCGGGACCTTACGAGCAGTACTTC. This gives the protein CASLTQAGPYEQYF.